This T cell receptor beta chain was recorded in a study of Ad26.COV2.S vaccination and SARS-CoV-2 variants. About the study: Each vaccinee took Ad26.COV2.S intramuscularly, once or twice 56 days apart.

The CDR3 extends over 16 amino acids. The J segment lost 5 bases and the V segment lost 1 base, leaving 7 bases of the junction unmatched. Germline-derived CDR1 and CDR2 are WSHSY and SAAADI. Points on this clone: Its antigen is not identified.

Noted treatment: about 20 received Ad26.COV2.S at low or high dose, single or two shots; 5 received placebo; per-sample allocation not given. Collection of samples fell on day 63 after the first vaccine or placebo injection. Boston hosted the donor, who was an adult aged 18-55 years. Here immunoSEQ multiplex PCR was the method, and the copy in TCRdb shows in-frame clones only, minus some. The sample yields around 250,000 clones, over 75% seen once. Study observations and caveats: An underestimation of total T cell responses may have resulted from the TCR breadth and depth analyses.

The chain recombines TRBV10-2 with TRBJ2-2, with TRBD2 identical over 7 bases. This clonotype was sampled from a person aged 18-65 years who received the Ad26.COV2.S COVID-19 vaccine or a placebo. Material: peripheral blood, obtained in a trial of Ad26.COV2.S vaccine versus placebo. CDR3 residues: CASSELGGSRTGELFF. Here the CDR3 DNA reads TGCGCCAGCAGTGAGTTAGGCGGGAGCCGGACCGGGGAGCTGTTTTTT.